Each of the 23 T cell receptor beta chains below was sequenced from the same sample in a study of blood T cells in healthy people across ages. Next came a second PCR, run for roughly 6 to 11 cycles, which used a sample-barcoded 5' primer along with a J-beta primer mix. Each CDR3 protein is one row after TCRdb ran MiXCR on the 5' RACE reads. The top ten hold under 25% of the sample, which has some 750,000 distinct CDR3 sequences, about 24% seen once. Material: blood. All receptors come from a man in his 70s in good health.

The CDR3 loop reads CASSIRAGDDTGELFF. The CDR3 nucleotides read TGCGCCAGCAGCATCCGGGCGGGAGACGACACCGGGGAGCTGTTTTTT. The V gene is TRBV5-1, the J gene TRBJ2-2; 7 bases align to TRBD2. The CDR3 spans 16 residues. Germline V lookup: CDR1 SGHRS, CDR2 YFSETQ. V was clipped by 4 bases and J by 3 bases; unmatched bases: 9. Based on the CDR3 plus reference TRBV5-1 and TRBJ2-2, the full variable domain is KAGVTQTPRYLIKTRGQQVTLSCSPISGHRSVSWYQQTPGQGLQFLFEYFSETQRNKGNFPGRFSGRQFSNSRSEMNVSTLELGDSALYLCASSIRAGDDTGELFFGEGSRLTVL.

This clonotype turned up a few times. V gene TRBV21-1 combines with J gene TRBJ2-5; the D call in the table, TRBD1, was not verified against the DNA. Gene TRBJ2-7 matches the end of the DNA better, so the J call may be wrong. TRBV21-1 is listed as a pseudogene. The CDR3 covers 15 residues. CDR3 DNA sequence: TGTGCCAGCAGCAAAGGACAGGGAGATTCCTACGAGCAGTACGTC. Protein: CASSKGQGDSYEQYV.

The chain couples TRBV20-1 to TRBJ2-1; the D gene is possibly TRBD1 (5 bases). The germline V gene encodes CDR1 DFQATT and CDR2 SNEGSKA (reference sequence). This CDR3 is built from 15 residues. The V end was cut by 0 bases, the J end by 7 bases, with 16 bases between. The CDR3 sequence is CSARDPGRASNEQFF. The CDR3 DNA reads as TGCAGTGCTAGAGATCCCGGCAGGGCCTCGAATGAGCAGTTCTTC.

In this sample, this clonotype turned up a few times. The CDR3 is CASSRDRVGDEKLFF. The CDR3 coding sequence is TGTGCCAGCTCGCGCGACAGGGTCGGGGACGAAAAACTGTTTTTT. The chain combines TRBV18 with TRBJ1-4; TRBD1 matches at 7 bases. Germline CDR1 and CDR2: KGHSH and LQKENI. The CDR3 consists of 15 residues. With V trimmed by 6 bases and J by 8 bases, 12 bases remained unmatched.

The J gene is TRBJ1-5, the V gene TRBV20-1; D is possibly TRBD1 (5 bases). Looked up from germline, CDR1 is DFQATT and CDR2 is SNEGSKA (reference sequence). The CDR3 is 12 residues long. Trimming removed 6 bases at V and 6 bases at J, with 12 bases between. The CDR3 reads CSASRDAQPQHF. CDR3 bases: TGCAGTGCCAGCCGGGACGCTCAGCCCCAGCATTTT.

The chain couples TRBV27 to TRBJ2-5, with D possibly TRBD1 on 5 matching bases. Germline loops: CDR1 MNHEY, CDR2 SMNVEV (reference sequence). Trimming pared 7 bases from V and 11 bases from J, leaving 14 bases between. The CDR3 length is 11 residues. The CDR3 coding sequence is TGTGCCAGCAAGGGGCAGGGTGCGCAGTACTTC. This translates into CASKGQGAQYF.

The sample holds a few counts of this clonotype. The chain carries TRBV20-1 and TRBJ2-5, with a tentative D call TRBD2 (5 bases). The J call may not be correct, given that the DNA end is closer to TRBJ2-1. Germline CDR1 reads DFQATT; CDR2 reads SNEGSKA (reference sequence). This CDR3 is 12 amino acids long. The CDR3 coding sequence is TGCAGTGCTAGTTTCCAGAGGGATGAGCAGTTCTTC. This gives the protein CSASFQRDEQFF.

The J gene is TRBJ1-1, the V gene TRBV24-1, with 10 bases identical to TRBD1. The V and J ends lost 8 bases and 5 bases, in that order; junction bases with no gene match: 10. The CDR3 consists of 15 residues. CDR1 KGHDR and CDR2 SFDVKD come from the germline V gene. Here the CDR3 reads CATTGQGVAGTEAFF. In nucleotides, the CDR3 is TGTGCCACCACCGGACAGGGGGTCGCTGGAACTGAAGCTTTCTTT.

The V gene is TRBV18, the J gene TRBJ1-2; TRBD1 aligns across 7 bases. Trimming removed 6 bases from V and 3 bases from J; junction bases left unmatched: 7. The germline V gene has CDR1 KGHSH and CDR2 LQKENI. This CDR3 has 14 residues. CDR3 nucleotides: TGTGCCAGCTCGCCAATCGGGACAGACTATGGCTACACCTTC. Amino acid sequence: CASSPIGTDYGYTF.

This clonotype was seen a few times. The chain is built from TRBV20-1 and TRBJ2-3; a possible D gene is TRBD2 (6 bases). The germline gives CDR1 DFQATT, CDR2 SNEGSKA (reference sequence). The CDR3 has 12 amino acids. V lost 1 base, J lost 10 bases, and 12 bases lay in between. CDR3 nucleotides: TGCAGTGCTAGAGGACCTAGCGATGCGCAGTATTTT. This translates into CSARGPSDAQYF.

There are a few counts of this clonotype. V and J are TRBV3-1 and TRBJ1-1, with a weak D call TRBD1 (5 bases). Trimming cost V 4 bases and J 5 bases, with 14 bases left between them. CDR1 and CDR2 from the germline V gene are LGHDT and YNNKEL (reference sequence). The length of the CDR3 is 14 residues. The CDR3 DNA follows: TGTGCCAGCAGCCCGGGGCGGGGGGATACTGAAGCTTTCTTT. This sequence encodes CASSPGRGDTEAFF.

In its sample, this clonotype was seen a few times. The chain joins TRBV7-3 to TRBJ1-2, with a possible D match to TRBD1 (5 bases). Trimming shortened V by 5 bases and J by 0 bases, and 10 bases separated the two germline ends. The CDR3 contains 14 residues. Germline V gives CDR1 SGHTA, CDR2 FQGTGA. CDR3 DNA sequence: TGTGCCAGCAGCCCGGTGGGGGCTAACTATGGCTACACCTTC. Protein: CASSPVGANYGYTF.

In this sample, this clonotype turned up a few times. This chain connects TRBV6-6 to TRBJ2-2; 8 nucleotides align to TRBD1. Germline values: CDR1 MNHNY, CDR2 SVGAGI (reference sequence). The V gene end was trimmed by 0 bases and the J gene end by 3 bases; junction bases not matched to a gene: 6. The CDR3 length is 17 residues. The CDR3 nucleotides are TGTGCCAGCAGTTACTCGAGTAGGACAGGGTACACCGGGGAGCTGTTTTTT. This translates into CASSYSSRTGYTGELFF.

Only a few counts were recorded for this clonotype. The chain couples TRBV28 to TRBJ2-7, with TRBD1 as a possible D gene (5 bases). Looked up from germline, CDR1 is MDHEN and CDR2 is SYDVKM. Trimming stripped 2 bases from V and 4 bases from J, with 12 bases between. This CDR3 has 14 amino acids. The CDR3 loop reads CASSLAPGWYEQYF. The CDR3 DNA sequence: TGTGCCAGCAGTTTAGCCCCAGGGTGGTACGAGCAGTACTTC.

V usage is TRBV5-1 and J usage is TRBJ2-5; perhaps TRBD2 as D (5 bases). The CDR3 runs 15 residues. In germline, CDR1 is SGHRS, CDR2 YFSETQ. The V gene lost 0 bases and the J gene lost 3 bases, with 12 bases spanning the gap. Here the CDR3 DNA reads TGCGCCAGCAGCTTGGAAGCGGCAGATGAAGAGACCCAGTACTTC. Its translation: CASSLEAADEETQYF. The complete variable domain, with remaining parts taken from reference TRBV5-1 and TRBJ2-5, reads KAGVTQTPRYLIKTRGQQVTLSCSPISGHRSVSWYQQTPGQGLQFLFEYFSETQRNKGNFPGRFSGRQFSNSRSEMNVSTLELGDSALYLCASSLEAADEETQYFGPGTRLLVL.

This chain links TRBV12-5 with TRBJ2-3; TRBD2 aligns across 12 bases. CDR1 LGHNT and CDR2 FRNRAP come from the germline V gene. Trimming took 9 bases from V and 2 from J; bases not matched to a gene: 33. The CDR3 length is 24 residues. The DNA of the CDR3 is TGTGCTAGCGGCCCTCTGACAGGGACCATGGGACTAGCGGGCCGACCACACTTCACAGATACGCAGTATTTT. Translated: CASGPLTGTMGLAGRPHFTDTQYF. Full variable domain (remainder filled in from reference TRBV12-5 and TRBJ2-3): DARVTQTPRHKVTEMGQEVTMRCQPILGHNTVFWYRQTMMQGLELLAYFRNRAPLDDSGMPKDRFSAEMPDATLATLKIQPSEPRDSAVYFCASGPLTGTMGLAGRPHFTDTQYFGPGTRLTVL.

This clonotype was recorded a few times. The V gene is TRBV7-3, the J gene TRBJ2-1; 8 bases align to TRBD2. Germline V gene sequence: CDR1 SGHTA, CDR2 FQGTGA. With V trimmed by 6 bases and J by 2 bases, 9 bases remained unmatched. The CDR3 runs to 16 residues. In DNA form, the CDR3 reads TGTGCCAGCAGTCAAGCGCCGGGACTAGCCTACAATGAGCAGTTCTTC. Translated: CASSQAPGLAYNEQFF.

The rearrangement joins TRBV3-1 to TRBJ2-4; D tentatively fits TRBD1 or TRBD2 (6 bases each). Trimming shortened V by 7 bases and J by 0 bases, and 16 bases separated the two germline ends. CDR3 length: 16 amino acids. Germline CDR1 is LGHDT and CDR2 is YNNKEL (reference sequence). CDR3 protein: CASTNGGGKAKNIQYF. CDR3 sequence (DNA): TGTGCCAGCACCAACGGAGGGGGAAAAGCCAAAAACATTCAGTACTTC. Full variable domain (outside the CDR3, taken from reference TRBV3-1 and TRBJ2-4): DTAVSQTPKYLVTQMGNDKSIKCEQNLGHDTMYWYKQDSKKFLKIMFSYNNKELIINETVPNRFSPKSPDKAHLNLHINSLELGDSAVYFCASTNGGGKAKNIQYFGAGTRLSVL.

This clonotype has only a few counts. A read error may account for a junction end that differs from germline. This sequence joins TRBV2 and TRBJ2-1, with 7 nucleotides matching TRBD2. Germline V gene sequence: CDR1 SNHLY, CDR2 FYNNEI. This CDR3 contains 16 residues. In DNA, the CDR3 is TGTGCCAGCAGTGACCGTCCCGCGGGGGACTACAATGAGCGGTTCTTC. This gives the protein CASSDRPAGDYNERFF.

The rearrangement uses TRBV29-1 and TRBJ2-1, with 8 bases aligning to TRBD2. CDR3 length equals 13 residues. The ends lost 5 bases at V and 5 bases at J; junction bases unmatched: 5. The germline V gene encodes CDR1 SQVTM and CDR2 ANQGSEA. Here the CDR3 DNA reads TGCAGCGTTCGGACTAGCTTCCACAATGAGCAGTTCTTC. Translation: CSVRTSFHNEQFF.

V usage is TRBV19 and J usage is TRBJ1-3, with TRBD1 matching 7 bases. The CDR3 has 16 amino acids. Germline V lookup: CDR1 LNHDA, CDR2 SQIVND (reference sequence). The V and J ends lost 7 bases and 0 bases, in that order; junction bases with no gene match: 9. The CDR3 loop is CASNEDSGGSGNTIYF. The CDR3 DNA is TGTGCCAGTAACGAAGACTCAGGGGGCTCTGGAAACACCATATATTTT.

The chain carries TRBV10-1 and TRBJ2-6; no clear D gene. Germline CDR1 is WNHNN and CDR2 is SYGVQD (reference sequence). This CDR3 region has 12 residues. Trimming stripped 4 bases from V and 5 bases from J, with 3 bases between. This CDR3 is CASSGRANVLTF. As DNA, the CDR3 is TGCGCCAGCAGTGGAAGGGCCAACGTCCTGACTTTC.

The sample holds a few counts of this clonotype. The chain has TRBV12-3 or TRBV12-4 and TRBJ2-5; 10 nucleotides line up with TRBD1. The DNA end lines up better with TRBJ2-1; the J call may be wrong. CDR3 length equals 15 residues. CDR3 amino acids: CASKKGDRGNNEQFF. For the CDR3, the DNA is TGTGCCAGCAAGAAGGGGGACAGGGGAAACAATGAGCAGTTCTTC.